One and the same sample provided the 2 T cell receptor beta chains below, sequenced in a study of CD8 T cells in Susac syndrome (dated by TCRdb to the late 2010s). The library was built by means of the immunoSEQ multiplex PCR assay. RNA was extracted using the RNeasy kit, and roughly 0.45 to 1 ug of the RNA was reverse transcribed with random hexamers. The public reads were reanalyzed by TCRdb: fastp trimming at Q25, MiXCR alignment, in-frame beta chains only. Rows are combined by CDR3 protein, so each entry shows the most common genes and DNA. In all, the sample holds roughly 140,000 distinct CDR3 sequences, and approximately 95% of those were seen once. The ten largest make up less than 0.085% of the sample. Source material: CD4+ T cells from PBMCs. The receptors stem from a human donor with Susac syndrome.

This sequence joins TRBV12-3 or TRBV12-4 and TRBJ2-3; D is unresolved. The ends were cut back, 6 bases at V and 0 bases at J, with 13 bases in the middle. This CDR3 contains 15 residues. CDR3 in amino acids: CASSPSPSSTDTQYF. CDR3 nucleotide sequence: TGTGCCAGCAGCCCCAGCCCCTCGAGCACAGATACGCAGTATTTT.

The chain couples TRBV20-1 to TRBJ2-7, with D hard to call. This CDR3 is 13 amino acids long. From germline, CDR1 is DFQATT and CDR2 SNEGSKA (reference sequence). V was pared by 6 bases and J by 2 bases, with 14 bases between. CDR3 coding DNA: TGCAGTGCCGGGTTACGAGCCCCCTACGAGCAGTACTTC. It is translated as CSAGLRAPYEQYF.